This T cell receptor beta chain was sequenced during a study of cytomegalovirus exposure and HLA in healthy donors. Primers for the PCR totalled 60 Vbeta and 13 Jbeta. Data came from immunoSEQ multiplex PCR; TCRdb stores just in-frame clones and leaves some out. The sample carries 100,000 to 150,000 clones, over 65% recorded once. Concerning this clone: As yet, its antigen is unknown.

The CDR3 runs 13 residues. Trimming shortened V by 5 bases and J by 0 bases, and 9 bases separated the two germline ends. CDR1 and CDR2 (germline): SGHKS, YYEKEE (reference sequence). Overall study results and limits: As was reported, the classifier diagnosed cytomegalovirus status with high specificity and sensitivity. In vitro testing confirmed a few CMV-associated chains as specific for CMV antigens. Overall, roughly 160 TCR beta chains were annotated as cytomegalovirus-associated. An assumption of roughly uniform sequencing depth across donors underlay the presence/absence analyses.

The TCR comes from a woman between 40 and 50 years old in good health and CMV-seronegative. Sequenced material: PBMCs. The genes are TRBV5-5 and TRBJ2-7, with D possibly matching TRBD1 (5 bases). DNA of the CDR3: TGTGCCAGCAGTATGCAGGGCTCCTACGAGCAGTACTTC. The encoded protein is CASSMQGSYEQYF.